Reported below is one T cell receptor (beta chain). The authors' processing: Amplification of reference gene primers was used by the study to estimate nucleated cell counts. Repertoires were generated with immunoSEQ multiplex PCR, while TCRdb's copy carries only in-frame clones and drops some. The DNA was the basis for D and trimming; V, J and clone size are from that table. This sample has over 70,000 clones, with approximately 78% found just once. The data derive from a study of blood T cell repertoires in COVID-19. Study overall: The origin of the acute and convalescent COVID-19 samples was the United States, Italy and Spain. The cDNA or gDNA used as material had been derived from T cells, B-cell-depleted T cells, or PBMCs.

The CDR3 is 11 residues long. The germline V and J ends were trimmed by 6 bases and 7 bases, with 10 bases remaining between them. This TCR was sampled from a man aged 55 to 70 with acute or convalescent COVID-19. Sequencing input: peripheral blood. V usage is TRBV12-3 or TRBV12-4 and J usage is TRBJ2-7; D uncertain. CDR3 amino acids: CASRLQEEQYF. The CDR3 region has the DNA TGTGCCAGCAGGCTCCAAGAGGAGCAGTACTTC.